This T cell receptor (beta chain) was observed in a study of spatial heterogeneity in lung cancer. The overall study: At a median of approximately 22 months after resection, follow-up PBMC samples were sequenced when available. The count of detected beta-chain sequences consistently exceeded that of alpha-chain sequences.

Germline assignment: CDR1 DFQATT and CDR2 SNEGSKA (reference sequence). Trimming shortened V by 6 bases and J by 9 bases, and 18 bases separated the two germline ends. The length of the CDR3 is 13 residues. A unique molecular identifier was attached to every TCR cDNA molecule. TCRdb redid the calling of the 5' RACE reads with MiXCR, one entry per CDR3 protein. Of over 85,000 distinct CDR3 sequences listed, just under 20% are singletons. Specified time point: blood at routine non-recurrence follow-up after resection. Unsorted tumor, nontumor lung tissue or cryopreserved PBMC supplied the whole RNA. The clonotype was recovered from a male donor with early-stage non-small cell lung cancer. This chain joins TRBV20-1 and TRBJ1-5; weak D call: TRBD1 (6 bases). Specimen: PBMCs, collected at follow-up. The CDR3 is CSARQAMGRPQHF. The CDR3 DNA is TGCAGTGCCAGACAGGCGATGGGGCGGCCCCAGCATTTT.